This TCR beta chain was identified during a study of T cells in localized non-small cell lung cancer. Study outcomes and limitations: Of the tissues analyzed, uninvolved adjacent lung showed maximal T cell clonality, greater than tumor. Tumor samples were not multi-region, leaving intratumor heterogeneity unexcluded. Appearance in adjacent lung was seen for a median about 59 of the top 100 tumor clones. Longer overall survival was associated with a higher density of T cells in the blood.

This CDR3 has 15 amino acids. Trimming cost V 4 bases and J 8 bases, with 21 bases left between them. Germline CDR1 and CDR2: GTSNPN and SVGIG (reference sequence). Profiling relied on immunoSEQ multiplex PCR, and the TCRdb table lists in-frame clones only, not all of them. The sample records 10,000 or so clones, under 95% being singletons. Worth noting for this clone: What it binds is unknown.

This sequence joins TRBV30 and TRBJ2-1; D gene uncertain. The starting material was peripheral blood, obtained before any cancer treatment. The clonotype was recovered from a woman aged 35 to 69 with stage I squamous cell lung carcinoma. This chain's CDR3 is CAWTSVVGLFDEQFF. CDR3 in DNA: TGTGCCTGGACCTCCGTCGTGGGGTTGTTTGATGAGCAGTTCTTC.